This T cell receptor (beta chain) appears in the sequencing data of a study of blood T cells in healthy people across ages. Study-wide background: With template switching, about one barcoded beta molecule was captured per two T cells.

V lost 4 bases to trimming and J lost 5 bases, with 15 bases between them. The length of the CDR3 is 14 residues. The germline V gene encodes CDR1 SGHDT and CDR2 YYEEEE. A second roughly 6 to 11 cycle PCR used barcoded and J-beta primers. Tags on each cDNA molecule came from a template-switch adaptor with 12 random nucleotides. TCRdb passed the 5' RACE reads through MiXCR, listing each CDR3 protein once. The sample shows hundreds of thousands of distinct CDR3 sequences, under 30% of them seen only once. The sequenced sample was blood. The V gene is TRBV5-6, the J gene TRBJ2-5; no reliable D call. The sequence was obtained from a woman older than 75 in good health. CDR3 DNA: TGTGCCAGCAGCCCCTCCGGCCGTCAGGAGACCCAGTACTTC. Amino acid sequence: CASSPSGRQETQYF.